What follows are 21 T cell receptor beta chains derived from one specimen sequenced in a study of cytomegalovirus exposure and HLA in healthy donors (TCRdb year 2017). Libraries were prepared through the immunoSEQ multiplex PCR assay. For the multiplex PCR, a mixture combining 60 forward primers for TCR Vbeta segments and 13 reverse primers for TCR Jbeta segments was used. Imported from immuneACCESS, the table was reduced by TCRdb to in-frame sequences with V and J called. These copies leave out some clones; in studies compared against another copy, an unresolved V gene accounts for under half, and the cause of the remainder is not known. In this sample the table shows 110,000 to 150,000 clones, just under 85% of which occur a single time. The ten largest clones capture roughly 9.7% of the sample. Sequenced sample: PBMCs. The receptors originated from an older woman in good health and CMV-seropositive.

The V call is TRBV9, the J call TRBJ2-7; 11 nucleotides match TRBD2. The germline CDR1 and CDR2 sequences are SGDLS and YYNGEE. The CDR3 loop spans 14 amino acids. V was clipped by 3 bases and J by 3 bases; unmatched bases: 2. CDR3 DNA sequence: TGTGCCAGCAGCGCTGGGACTAGCGGCTACGAGCAGTACTTC. Its translation is CASSAGTSGYEQYF.

This sequence joins TRBV7-2 and TRBJ2-1; 7 bases map to TRBD2. The CDR3 loop spans 16 amino acids. Looked up from germline, CDR1 is SGHTA and CDR2 is FQGNSA. J was trimmed by 3 bases and V by 4 bases; bases with no gene match: 9. For the CDR3, the DNA is TGTGCCAGCAGCTCTACGCCCTGGACTAGCTACAATGAGCAGTTCTTC. Its protein is CASSSTPWTSYNEQFF.

The gene calls are TRBV5-1 and TRBJ1-1, with D possibly matching TRBD1 (6 bases). There are 14 residues in the CDR3. V dropped 5 bases and J dropped 11 bases, with 22 bases sitting between them. Germline CDR1 is SGHRS and CDR2 is YFSETQ. The CDR3 protein is CASRLGAREELAFF. In nucleotides, the CDR3 is TGCGCCAGCAGACTGGGGGCGAGAGAGGAGTTGGCTTTCTTT.

The chain joins TRBV4-1 to TRBJ1-1; tentatively, D is TRBD1 (6 bases). The germline V gene encodes CDR1 MGHRA and CDR2 YSYEKL. The CDR3 runs to 13 residues. Trimming took off 0 bases at V and 8 bases at J, with 10 bases between the two ends. In nucleotides, the CDR3 is TGCGCCAGCAGCCAAGACGAGACAGGCGAAGCTTTCTTT. Translated, it gives CASSQDETGEAFF.

This clone has only a few counts. The chain carries TRBV11-2 and TRBJ2-7; D unresolved. The CDR3 extends over 14 amino acids. Germline values: CDR1 SGHAT, CDR2 FQNNGV. V was pared by 5 bases and J by 1 base, with 12 bases between. Here the CDR3 DNA reads TGTGCCAGCAGCCCGCCTGGCCCTTCCTACGAGCAGTACTTC. It encodes CASSPPGPSYEQYF. The full variable domain, in which reference TRBV11-2 and TRBJ2-7 provide the parts outside the CDR3, is EAGVAQSPRYKIIEKRQSVAFWCNPISGHATLYWYQQILGQGPKLLIQFQNNGVVDDSQLPKDRFSAERLKGVDSTLKIQPAKLEDSAVYLCASSPPGPSYEQYFGPGTRLTVT.

V gene TRBV14 combines with J gene TRBJ2-7, with 9 bases matching TRBD2. The V and J ends lost 3 bases and 5 bases, in that order; junction bases with no gene match: 20. The CDR3 extends over 19 amino acids. Germline assignment: CDR1 SGHDN and CDR2 FVKESK. CDR3 sequence (DNA): TGTGCCAGCAGCCAGCGCCGGGGGCTTAGGGCTAGCGGGATAAACGAGCAGTACTTC. It specifies CASSQRRGLRASGINEQYF.

The V call is TRBV6-1, the J call TRBJ1-2; D remains unclear. The CDR3 has 15 amino acids. V gave up 4 bases and J gave up 2 bases, with 14 bases separating them. Germline values: CDR1 MNHNS, CDR2 SASEGT. In nucleotides, the CDR3 is TGTGCCAGCAGTGGCATGGAGCTTTCGAACTATGGCTACACCTTC. This encodes CASSGMELSNYGYTF.

The CDR3 region has the DNA TGTGCCAGCAGCTTGGGACAGGGCTCCACTGAAGCTTTCTTT. Amino acids: CASSLGQGSTEAFF. The chain uses TRBV5-4 and TRBJ1-1, with 7 bases aligning to TRBD1. CDR1 is SGHNT and CDR2 is YYREEE in the germline V gene (reference sequence). Losses at the gene ends were 0 bases for V and 4 bases for J; bases not matched to a gene: 3. CDR3 length: 14 residues.

This sequence joins TRBV27 and TRBJ1-1; D perhaps matches TRBD1 (6 bases). The CDR3 has 13 amino acids. The ends were cut back, 6 bases at V and 5 bases at J, with 13 bases in the middle. The germline V gene encodes CDR1 MNHEY and CDR2 SMNVEV (reference sequence). The CDR3 is CASRREGDTEAFF. The DNA of the CDR3 is TGTGCCAGCAGAAGAGAGGGGGATACTGAAGCTTTCTTT.

This chain uses TRBV30 with TRBJ1-2; D unclear. The CDR3 loop spans 15 amino acids. V was cut by 4 bases and J by 6 bases, with 21 bases left in between. Germline V CDR1 and CDR2: GTSNPN, SVGIG (reference sequence). The CDR3 here is CAWKLSMRFGDGYTF. CDR3 in DNA: TGTGCCTGGAAATTAAGTATGAGGTTCGGGGATGGCTACACCTTC.

In its sample, this clone was seen once. Written as DNA, the CDR3 is TGTGCCAGCAGACCCCTAGGGGCAACTAATGAAAAACTGTTTTTT. It specifies CASRPLGATNEKLFF. This chain links TRBV27 with TRBJ1-4, with D perhaps TRBD1 (5 bases). The CDR3 runs to 15 residues. With 6 bases removed from V and 0 bases from J, the gap between germline ends came to 11 bases. Germline assignment: CDR1 MNHEY and CDR2 SMNVEV (reference sequence).

V gene TRBV28 combines with J gene TRBJ2-7, with no clear D. V lost 3 bases to trimming and J lost 3 bases, with 9 bases between them. The CDR3 has 13 residues. The germline CDR1 and CDR2 sequences are MDHEN and SYDVKM. This CDR3 reads CASSLGFYYEQYF. The CDR3 bases are TGTGCCAGCAGTTTGGGCTTCTACTACGAGCAGTACTTC.

The J gene is TRBJ2-5, the V gene TRBV7-2; 10 positions agree with TRBD1. Germline V gene lookup returns CDR1 SGHTA and CDR2 FQGNSA. The V gene end was trimmed by 5 bases and the J gene end by 4 bases; junction bases not matched to a gene: 7. The CDR3 is made up of 15 amino acids. Here the CDR3 DNA reads TGTGCCAGCAGCCCGGACAGGGGGGAACGAGAGACCCAGTACTTC. Translating gives CASSPDRGERETQYF.

The rearrangement links TRBV28 to TRBJ1-1; tentatively, D is TRBD1 (6 bases). Germline V gene lookup returns CDR1 MDHEN and CDR2 SYDVKM. This CDR3 spans 15 amino acids. Trimming removed 6 bases from V and 6 bases from J, with 20 bases in between. The CDR3 bases are TGTGCCAGCAGATACTCGGGAGGGGGAGGCGCTGAAGCTTTCTTT. This translates into CASRYSGGGGAEAFF. Complete variable domain (other parts from reference TRBV28 and TRBJ1-1): DVKVTQSSRYLVKRTGEKVFLECVQDMDHENMFWYRQDPGLGLRLIYFSYDVKMKEKGDIPEGYSVSREKKERFSLILESASTNQTSMYLCASRYSGGGGAEAFFGQGTRLTVV.

The V call is TRBV14, the J call TRBJ2-2, with a possible D match to TRBD2 (5 bases). Trimming removed 2 bases from V and 5 bases from J, with 12 bases in between. Germline V lookup: CDR1 SGHDN, CDR2 FVKESK. The CDR3 spans 15 residues. The CDR3 spells CASSQRRVLTGELFF. The CDR3 nucleotides are TGTGCCAGCAGCCAACGGCGGGTGCTGACCGGGGAGCTGTTTTTT.

This clone was observed a handful of times. The J gene is TRBJ2-6, the V gene TRBV15; D perhaps matches TRBD1 (5 bases). The CDR3 spans 17 residues. Germline V CDR1 and CDR2: LNHNV, YYDKDF (reference sequence). V gave up 5 bases and J gave up 2 bases, with 16 bases separating them. Written as DNA, the CDR3 is TGTGCCACCAGCGTGGGGCGTTGGTCCCCTGGGGCCAACGTCCTGACTTTC. Translation gives CATSVGRWSPGANVLTF.

This clone showed up just a few times. V usage is TRBV28 and J usage is TRBJ2-3, with a weak D call TRBD2 (7 bases). The V end lost 8 bases, the J end lost 1 base, and 16 bases lay between the germline ends. The CDR3 sequence is 15 residues long. The germline CDR1 and CDR2 sequences are MDHEN and SYDVKM. CDR3 protein: CASVGAGDRTDTQYF. The CDR3, as DNA: TGTGCCAGCGTGGGGGCGGGGGACCGCACAGATACGCAGTATTTT.

The genes are TRBV5-1 and TRBJ2-5; TRBD1 might be the D (5 bases). Per the germline V gene, CDR1 is SGHRS and CDR2 is YFSETQ. Trimming stripped 0 bases from V and 5 bases from J, with 14 bases between. This CDR3 region has 15 residues. In nucleotides, the CDR3 is TGCGCCAGCAGCTTGGGGACCAGGGTAAGGGAGACCCAGTACTTC. Encoded protein: CASSLGTRVRETQYF.

The V and J genes are TRBV11-3 and TRBJ2-7; 7 nucleotides agree with TRBD2. CDR1 and CDR2 (germline): SGHNT, YENEEA. This CDR3 has 14 amino acids. The J segment lost 0 bases and the V segment lost 5 bases, leaving 4 bases of the junction unmatched. The DNA for the CDR3 is TGTGCCAGCAGCCCCGGCGGGGGCTCCTACGAGCAGTACTTC. Translated: CASSPGGGSYEQYF.

The sample holds a few counts of this clone. The V and J genes are TRBV9 and TRBJ2-3; 11 bases line up with TRBD2. From germline, CDR1 is SGDLS and CDR2 YYNGEE. The CDR3 covers 17 residues. Losses at the gene ends were 0 bases for V and 1 base for J; bases not matched to a gene: 4. CDR3 sequence reads: CASSVEAGLAGTDTQYF. In DNA form, the CDR3 reads TGTGCCAGCAGCGTAGAGGCGGGACTAGCGGGCACAGATACGCAGTATTTT.

The V gene is TRBV28, the J gene TRBJ2-3, with D unresolved. Germline loops: CDR1 MDHEN, CDR2 SYDVKM. Trimming stripped 1 base from V and 2 bases from J, with 7 bases between. The CDR3 consists of 14 residues. The CDR3 nucleotides are TGTGCCAGCAGTTTATTAGATTTCACAGATACGCAGTATTTT. Its translation is CASSLLDFTDTQYF.